This T cell receptor beta chain was captured in a study of regulatory T cells in long-lasting Graves disease. General study results and limits: Relative to newly diagnosed Graves' patients, persistent ones had lower TCR diversity.

Concerning this clonotype: Its cognate antigen is unknown.

Building of the TCR beta libraries involved iRepertoire HTBI primers and Arm-PCR of CDR3 regions. TCRdb redid the calling of the multiplex PCR reads with MiXCR, one entry per CDR3 protein. The table shows 450,000 to 500,000 distinct CDR3 sequences, with 15% to 20% occurring only once. Time point indicated: newly diagnosed GD, antithyroid drugs for less than 3 months. RNA extracted from PBMCs served as the sequencing template. V was pared by 2 bases and J by 9 bases, with 14 bases between. The germline gives CDR1 DFQATT, CDR2 SNEGSKA (reference sequence). There are 14 residues in the CDR3. These data also featured in a second study, about T cells in Graves' hyperthyroidism and ophthalmopathy.

The chain has TRBV20-1 and TRBJ1-6, with a tentative D call TRBD1 (6 bases). The receptor was derived from a man aged 40-50 years with Graves disease. Here the sequenced sample was peripheral blood mononuclear cells (PBMCs), taken at new diagnosis, from a patient treated with antithyroid drugs. In DNA form, the CDR3 reads TGCAGTGCTAGAACAGGGCCTGGGGGTTCACCCCTCCACTTT. Amino acid sequence: CSARTGPGGSPLHF.